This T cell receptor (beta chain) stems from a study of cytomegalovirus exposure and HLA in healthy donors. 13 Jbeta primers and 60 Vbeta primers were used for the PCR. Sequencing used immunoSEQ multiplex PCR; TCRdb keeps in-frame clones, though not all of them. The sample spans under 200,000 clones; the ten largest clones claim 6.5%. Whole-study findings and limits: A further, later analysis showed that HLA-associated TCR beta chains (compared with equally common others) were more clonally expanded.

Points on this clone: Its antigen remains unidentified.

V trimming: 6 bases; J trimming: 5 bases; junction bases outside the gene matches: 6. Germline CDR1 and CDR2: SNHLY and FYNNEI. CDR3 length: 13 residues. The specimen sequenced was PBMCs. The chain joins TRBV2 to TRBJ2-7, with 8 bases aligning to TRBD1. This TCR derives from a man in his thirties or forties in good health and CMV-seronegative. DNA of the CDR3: TGTGCCAGCAGAATACCAGGGGGCCACGAGCAGTACTTC. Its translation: CASRIPGGHEQYF.